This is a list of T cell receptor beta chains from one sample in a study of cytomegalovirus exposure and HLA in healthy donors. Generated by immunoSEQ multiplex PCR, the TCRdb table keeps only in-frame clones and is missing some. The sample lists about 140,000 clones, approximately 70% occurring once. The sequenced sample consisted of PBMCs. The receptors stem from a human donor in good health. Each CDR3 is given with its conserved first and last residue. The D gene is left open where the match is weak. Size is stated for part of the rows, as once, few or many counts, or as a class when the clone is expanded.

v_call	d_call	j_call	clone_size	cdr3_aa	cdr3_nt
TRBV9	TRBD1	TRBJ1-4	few	CASSPTGGRLEKLFF	TGTGCCAGCAGCCCAACAGGGGGGAGATTGGAAAAACTGTTTTTT
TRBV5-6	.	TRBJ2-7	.	CASSKDWSSYEQYF	TGTGCCAGCAGCAAGGACTGGAGCTCCTACGAGCAGTACTTC
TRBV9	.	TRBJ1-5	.	CASSVGGDGGIQQPQHF	TGTGCCAGCAGCGTAGGGGGGGACGGGGGTATTCAACAGCCCCAGCATTTT
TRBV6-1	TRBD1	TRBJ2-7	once	CASSRTGDYEQYF	TGTGCCAGCAGTAGGACAGGGGACTACGAGCAGTACTTC
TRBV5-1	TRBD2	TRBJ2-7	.	CASSLGMGATSGSYEQYF	TGCGCCAGCAGCTTGGGAATGGGCGCGACTAGCGGGTCGTACGAGCAGTACTTC
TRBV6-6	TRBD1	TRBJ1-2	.	CASSYEGGGQGYGYTF	TGTGCCAGCAGTTACGAAGGTGGGGGACAGGGCTATGGCTACACCTTC
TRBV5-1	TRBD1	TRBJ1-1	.	CASSAGQMNTEAFF	TGCGCCAGCAGCGCGGGACAGATGAACACTGAAGCTTTCTTT
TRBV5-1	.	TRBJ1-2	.	CASSLALGREDYGYTF	TGCGCCAGCAGCTTGGCCTTAGGCAGAGAGGACTATGGCTACACCTTC
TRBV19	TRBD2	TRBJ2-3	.	CASSYPGERESTDTQYF	TGTGCCAGTAGTTACCCGGGTGAGCGGGAGAGCACAGATACGCAGTATTTT
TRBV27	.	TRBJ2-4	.	CASSLSGPLGWDIQYF	TGTGCCAGCAGTTTATCGGGCCCTTTGGGTTGGGACATTCAGTACTTC
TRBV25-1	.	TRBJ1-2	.	CASSENSYGYTF	TGTGCCAGCAGTGAAAACAGCTATGGCTACACCTTC
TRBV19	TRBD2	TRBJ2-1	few	CASQPLPSGLYNEQFF	TGTGCCAGTCAACCCCTGCCTAGCGGCCTCTACAATGAGCAGTTCTTC
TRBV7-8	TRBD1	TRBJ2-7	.	CASSPRDRDLGVYEQYF	TGTGCCAGCAGCCCGCGGGACAGGGATTTGGGGGTCTACGAGCAGTACTTC
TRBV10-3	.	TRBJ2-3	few	CATSGSTDTQYF	TGTGCCACCAGCGGGAGCACAGATACGCAGTATTTT
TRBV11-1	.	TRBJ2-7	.	CASSLTYEQYF	TGTGCCAGCAGCTTAACTTACGAGCAGTACTTC
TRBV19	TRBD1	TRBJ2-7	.	CASSMRGLPYEQYF	TGTGCCAGTAGTATGAGGGGGCTACCCTACGAGCAGTACTTC
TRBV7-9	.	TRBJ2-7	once	CASSLVAYEQYF	TGTGCCAGCAGCTTAGTCGCCTACGAGCAGTACTTC
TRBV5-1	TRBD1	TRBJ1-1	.	CASSFAGGLNTEAFF	TGCGCCAGCAGCTTCGCAGGGGGGTTGAACACTGAAGCTTTCTTT
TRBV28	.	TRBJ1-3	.	CASSSPPSRAGNTIYF	TGTGCCAGCAGTTCCCCTCCCTCCAGGGCTGGAAACACCATATATTTT
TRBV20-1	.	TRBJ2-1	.	CSLGWTNEQFF	TGCAGTCTAGGGTGGACTAATGAGCAGTTCTTC